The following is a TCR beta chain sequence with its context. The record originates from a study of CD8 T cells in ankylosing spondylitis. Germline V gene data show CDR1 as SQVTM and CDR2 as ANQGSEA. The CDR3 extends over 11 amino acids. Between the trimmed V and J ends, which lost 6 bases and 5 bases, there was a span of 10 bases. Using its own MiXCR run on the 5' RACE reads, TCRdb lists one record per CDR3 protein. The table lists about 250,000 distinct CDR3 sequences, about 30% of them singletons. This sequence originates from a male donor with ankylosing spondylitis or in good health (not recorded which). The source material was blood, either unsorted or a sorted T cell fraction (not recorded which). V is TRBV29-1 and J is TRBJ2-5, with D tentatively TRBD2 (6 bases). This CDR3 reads CSVEGWETQYF. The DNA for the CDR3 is TGCAGCGTGGAGGGGTGGGAGACCCAGTACTTC.